Each of the 4 T cell receptor beta chains below was sequenced from the same sample in a study of post-analysis software for immune sequencing data. Regarding the study as a whole: Higher frequency in patients than in controls was seen for about five TRBV segments, with TRBV5-6, TRBV5-1 and TRBV20-1 among them.

These receptors are not linked to any known antigen. The TCR beta cDNA libraries carried unique molecular identifiers. TCRdb fed the PCR reads into MiXCR, producing one record per CDR3 protein. The repertoire holds 430,000 or so distinct CDR3 sequences, 39% seen once, with 7.5% to 8.5% in the top ten. Sequencing was performed on blood. The receptors come from a girl aged 2-10 years with multiple sclerosis.

This clonotype was seen more than once but under ten times. The chain joins TRBV20-1 to TRBJ1-6; D gene uncertain. Trimming pared 3 bases from V and 5 bases from J, leaving 5 bases between. This CDR3 contains 12 residues. Germline CDR1 is DFQATT and CDR2 is SNEGSKA (reference sequence). CDR3 residues: CSASFDNSPLHF. The CDR3 nucleotides read TGCAGTGCTAGTTTTGATAATTCACCCCTCCACTTT.

A note on this clonotype: This may be a read error: a much more frequent sequence differs by one nucleotide. J is TRBJ1-1 and V is TRBV2; D gene ambiguous. Germline values: CDR1 SNHLY, CDR2 FYNNEI. V gave up 4 bases and J gave up 2 bases, with 8 bases separating them. The CDR3 loop spans 13 amino acids. For the CDR3, the DNA is TGTGCCAGCAGTGCTTCGGGCAACACTGAAGCTTTCTTT. It translates to CASSASGNTEAFF.

Remarks on this clonotype: It may be a read error: a sequence one base away is much more abundant. V is TRBV7-2 and J is TRBJ2-4, with 7 bases identical to TRBD2. The J call is uncertain, as TRBJ2-7 better fits the DNA end. This CDR3 contains 15 residues. CDR1 is SGHTA, CDR2 FQGNSA, per germline. CDR3 bases: TGTGCCAGCAGCCCCCGGACTAGTGATACCTACGAGCAGTACTTC. Amino acids: CASSPRTSDTYEQYF.

This clonotype was observed a single time. CDR3 in DNA: TGTGCCAGCAGCGCCGGACAGGTCAGTCTCCACTTT. Translated, it gives CASSAGQVSLHF. This chain joins TRBV2 and TRBJ1-6, with TRBD1 identical over 7 bases. The germline CDR1 and CDR2 sequences are SNHLY and FYNNEI. The CDR3 is made up of 12 amino acids. The V gene end was trimmed by 6 bases and the J gene end by 16 bases; junction bases not matched to a gene: 9.